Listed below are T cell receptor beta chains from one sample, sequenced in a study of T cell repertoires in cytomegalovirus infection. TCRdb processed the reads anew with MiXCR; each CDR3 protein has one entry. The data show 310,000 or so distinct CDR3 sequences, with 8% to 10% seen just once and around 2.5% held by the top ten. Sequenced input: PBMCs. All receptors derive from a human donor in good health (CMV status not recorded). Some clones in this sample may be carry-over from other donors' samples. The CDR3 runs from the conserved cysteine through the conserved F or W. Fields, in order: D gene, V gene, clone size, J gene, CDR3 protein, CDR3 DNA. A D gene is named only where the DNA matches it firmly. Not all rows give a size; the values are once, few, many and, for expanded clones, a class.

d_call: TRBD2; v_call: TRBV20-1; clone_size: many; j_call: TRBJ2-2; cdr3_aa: CSARTSGVAGELFF; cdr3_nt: TGCAGTGCTAGGACTAGCGGGGTCGCCGGGGAGCTGTTTTTT
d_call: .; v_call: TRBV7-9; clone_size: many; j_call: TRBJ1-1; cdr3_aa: CASSLAQAEAFF; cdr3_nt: TGTGCCAGCAGCTTAGCACAGGCTGAAGCTTTCTTT
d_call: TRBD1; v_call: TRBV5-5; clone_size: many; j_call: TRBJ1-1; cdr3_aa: CASSLGRDRGKHEAFF; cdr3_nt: TGTGCCAGCAGCTTGGGGCGGGACAGGGGGAAACATGAAGCTTTCTTT
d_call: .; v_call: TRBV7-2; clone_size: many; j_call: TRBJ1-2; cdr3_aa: CASSEGQGRSIYGYTF; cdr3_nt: TGTGCCAGCAGCGAGGGGCAGGGGCGATCCATCTATGGCTACACCTTC
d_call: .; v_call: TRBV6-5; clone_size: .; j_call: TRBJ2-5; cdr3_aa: CASRRDSGRGETQYF; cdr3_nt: TGTGCCAGCAGGAGAGACAGTGGGAGGGGGGAGACCCAGTACTTC
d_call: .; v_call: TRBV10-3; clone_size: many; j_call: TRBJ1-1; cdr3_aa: CAIRGTRNTEAFF; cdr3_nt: TGTGCCATCAGAGGGACGAGGAACACTGAAGCTTTCTTT
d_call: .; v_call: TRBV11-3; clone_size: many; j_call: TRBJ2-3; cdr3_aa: CASSREWTDTQYF; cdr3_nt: TGTGCCAGCAGCCGGGAGTGGACAGATACGCAGTATTTT
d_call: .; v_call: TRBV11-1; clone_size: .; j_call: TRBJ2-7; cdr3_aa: CASARTDSPSYEQYF; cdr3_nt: TGTGCCAGCGCCAGGACAGACTCCCCATCCTACGAGCAGTACTTC
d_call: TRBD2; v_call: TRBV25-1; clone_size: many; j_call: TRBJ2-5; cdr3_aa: CASSEFVGGYQETQYF; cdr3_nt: TGTGCCAGCAGTGAATTCGTGGGGGGGTACCAAGAGACCCAGTACTTC
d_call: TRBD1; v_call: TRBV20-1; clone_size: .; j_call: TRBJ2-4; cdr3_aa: CSARTGGAKNIQYF; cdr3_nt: TGCAGTGCAAGGACAGGGGGCGCCAAAAACATTCAGTACTTC
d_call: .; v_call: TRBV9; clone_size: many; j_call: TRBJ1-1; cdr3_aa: CASSVDKDRGRPFEAFF; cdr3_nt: TGTGCCAGCAGCGTAGATAAAGATCGGGGGCGGCCCTTTGAAGCTTTCTTT
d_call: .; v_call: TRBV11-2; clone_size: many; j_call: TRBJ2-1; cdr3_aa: CASSPSMNEQFF; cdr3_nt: TGTGCCAGCAGCCCCAGCATGAATGAGCAGTTCTTC
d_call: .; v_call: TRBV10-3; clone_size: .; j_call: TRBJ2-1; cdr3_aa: CAISESQRTAYYNEQFF; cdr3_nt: TGTGCCATCAGTGAGTCCCAACGGACAGCCTACTACAATGAGCAGTTCTTC
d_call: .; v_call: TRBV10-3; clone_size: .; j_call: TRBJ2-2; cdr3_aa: CAISDGRNTGELFF; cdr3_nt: TGTGCCATCAGTGATGGCAGGAACACCGGGGAGCTGTTTTTT
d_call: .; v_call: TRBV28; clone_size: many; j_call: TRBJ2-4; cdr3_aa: CASTQQGMWMAKNIQYF; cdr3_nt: TGTGCCAGCACTCAACAGGGAATGTGGATGGCCAAAAACATTCAGTACTTC
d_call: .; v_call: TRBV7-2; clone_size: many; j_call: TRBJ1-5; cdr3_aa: CASSAGHSNQPQHF; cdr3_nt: TGTGCCAGCAGCGCGGGACATAGCAATCAGCCCCAGCATTTT
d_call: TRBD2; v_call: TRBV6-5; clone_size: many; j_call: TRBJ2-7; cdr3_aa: CASSYTLAGAISYEQYF; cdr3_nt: TGTGCCAGCAGTTACACACTAGCGGGGGCCATTTCCTACGAGCAGTACTTC
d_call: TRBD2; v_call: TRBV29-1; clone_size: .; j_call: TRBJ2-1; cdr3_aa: CSVAGGAVNEQFF; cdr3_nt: TGCAGCGTTGCCGGGGGGGCAGTCAATGAGCAGTTCTTC
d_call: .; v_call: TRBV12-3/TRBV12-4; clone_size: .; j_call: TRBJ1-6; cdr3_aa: CASSRSGGHSPLHF; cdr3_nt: TGTGCCAGCAGTAGGTCGGGAGGCCATTCACCCCTCCACTTT
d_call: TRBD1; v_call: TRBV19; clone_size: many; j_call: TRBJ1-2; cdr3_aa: CASSNRGGGGYTF; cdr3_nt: TGTGCCAGTAGTAACAGGGGCGGTGGTGGCTACACCTTC
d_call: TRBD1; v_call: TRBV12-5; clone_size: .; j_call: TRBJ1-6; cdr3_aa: CASGLVRGAESSYNSPLHF; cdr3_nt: TGTGCTAGTGGTTTGGTCAGGGGGGCCGAGAGCTCCTATAATTCACCCCTCCACTTT
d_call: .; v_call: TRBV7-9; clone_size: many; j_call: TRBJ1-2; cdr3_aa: CASSSDGYGYTF; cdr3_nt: TGTGCCAGCAGCAGTGACGGATATGGCTACACCTTC